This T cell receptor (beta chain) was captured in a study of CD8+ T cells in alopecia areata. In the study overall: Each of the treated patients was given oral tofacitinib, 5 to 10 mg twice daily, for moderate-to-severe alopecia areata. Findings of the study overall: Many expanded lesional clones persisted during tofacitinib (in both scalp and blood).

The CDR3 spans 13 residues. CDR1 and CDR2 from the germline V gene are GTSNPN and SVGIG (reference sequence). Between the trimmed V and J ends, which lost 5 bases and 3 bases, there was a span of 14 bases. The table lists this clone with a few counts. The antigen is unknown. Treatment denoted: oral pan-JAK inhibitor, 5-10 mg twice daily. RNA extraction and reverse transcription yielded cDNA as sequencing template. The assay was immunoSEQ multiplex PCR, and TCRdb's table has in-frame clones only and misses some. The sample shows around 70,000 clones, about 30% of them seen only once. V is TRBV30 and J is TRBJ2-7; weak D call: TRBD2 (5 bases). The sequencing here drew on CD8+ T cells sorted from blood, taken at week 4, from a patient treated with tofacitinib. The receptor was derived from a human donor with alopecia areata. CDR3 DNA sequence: TGTGCCTGGTCGCCGGGATCCAACTACGAGCAGTACTTC. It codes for CAWSPGSNYEQYF.